These T cell receptor beta chains were read from a single sample in a study of OX40 agonist ivuxolimab in advanced cancers. Only in-frame clones appear in the TCRdb table, and some are missing; sequencing was by immunoSEQ multiplex PCR. This table has roughly 60,000 clones, around 85% appearing once. The sample in question was CD4+ or CD8+ T cells sorted from blood, obtained in a trial of the OX40 agonist ivuxolimab. All receptors come from an adult with an advanced solid tumor such as melanoma, head and neck, liver or kidney cancer. CDR3s include the opening cysteine and the closing phenylalanine or tryptophan. Fields, in order: clone size, J gene, CDR3 length, V gene, D gene, CDR3 DNA, CDR3 protein. The D gene is left open where the match is weak. The size of a clone is reported for some rows only, either as once, few or many, or as a class for expanded clones.

NA TRBJ2-7 17 TRBV5-1 NA TGCGCCAGCAGCTTGGCTCCCCGACAGGCCACCACCTACGAGCAGTACTTC CASSLAPRQATTYEQYF
NA TRBJ2-1 13 TRBV29-1 NA TGCAGCGCCGTGGTAGCGGCAAAGATCGAGCAGTTCTTC CSAVVAAKIEQFF
NA TRBJ2-5 16 TRBV19 NA TGTGCCAGTAGTATAGATCTCCAACCAGGGATGGAGACCCAGTACTTC CASSIDLQPGMETQYF
NA TRBJ2-7 15 TRBV6-1 NA TGTGCCAGCAGTGAACCGGCGGGACCCCCCTACGAGCAGTACTTC CASSEPAGPPYEQYF
NA TRBJ2-2 13 TRBV25-1 NA TGTGCCAGCAGTACCTACCAGACCGGGGAGCTGTTTTTT CASSTYQTGELFF
NA TRBJ1-3 16 TRBV11-3 TRBD1 TGTGCCAGCAGCTCATTCTTGACAGGGATCGGAAACACCATATATTTT CASSSFLTGIGNTIYF
NA TRBJ1-1 15 TRBV2 NA TGTGCCAGCAGTTACTATAACCCAGGGAACACTGAAGCTTTCTTT CASSYYNPGNTEAFF
NA TRBJ2-7 13 TRBV6-1 TRBD1 TGTGCCAGCGACTATACAGGGGGGTACGAGCAGTACTTC CASDYTGGYEQYF
NA TRBJ2-1 14 TRBV7-3 NA TGTGCCAGCAGCCCGGGAGTTATCTACAATGAGCAGTTCTTC CASSPGVIYNEQFF
NA TRBJ2-1 16 TRBV11-3 NA TGTGCCAGCAGCCACCGGAAGGGGGGCGGTAGAGGTGAGCAGTTCTTC CASSHRKGGGRGEQFF
NA TRBJ2-7 12 TRBV29-1 NA TGCAGCGTTGCCGGCAGGGCAGACGAGCAGTACTTC CSVAGRADEQYF
NA TRBJ1-1 14 TRBV19 NA TGTGCCAGTAGTATATCGGTTTCGAACACTGAAGCTTTCTTT CASSISVSNTEAFF
once TRBJ1-1 14 TRBV28 NA TGTGCCAGCAGCGAGTCCAGAATGAACACTGAAGCTTTCTTT CASSESRMNTEAFF
NA TRBJ2-1 12 TRBV5-6 NA TGTGCCAGCAGCTTGGCCCCCTTTGAGCAGTTCTTC CASSLAPFEQFF
NA TRBJ2-5 15 TRBV18 NA TGTGCCAGCTCACCTCCCCCTCCATTCCAAGAGACCCAGTACTTC CASSPPPPFQETQYF
NA TRBJ2-1 14 TRBV11-3 TRBD2 TGTGCCAGCAGCCCCCGACGGGAGGGTTATGAGCAGTTCTTC CASSPRREGYEQFF
NA TRBJ1-5 16 TRBV27 TRBD1 TGTGCCAGCAGACAGGGGAGTAGAGAGGTGAATCAGCCCCAGCATTTT CASRQGSREVNQPQHF
NA TRBJ2-1 15 TRBV7-3 TRBD2 TGTGCCAGCAGCAGACGTCCGGGAGGACTGGATGAGCAGTTCTTC CASSRRPGGLDEQFF
NA TRBJ2-2 16 TRBV6-6 TRBD1 TGTGCCAGCAGTCGACGGACAGGGTTAAACACCGGGGAGCTGTTTTTT CASSRRTGLNTGELFF
few TRBJ2-3 14 TRBV5-1 NA TGCGCCAGCAGCTTGGAAGGCTCCACAGATACGCAGTATTTT CASSLEGSTDTQYF
NA TRBJ1-4 13 TRBV19 NA TGTGCCAGTAGAAGGGCAACTAATGAAAAACTGTTTTTT CASRRATNEKLFF
NA TRBJ2-2 13 TRBV9 NA TGTGCCAGCAGCGTGGACGGAACCGGGGAGCTGTTTTTT CASSVDGTGELFF
NA TRBJ2-7 11 TRBV7-9 NA TGTGCCAGCAGCTTTCAATACGAGCAGTACTTC CASSFQYEQYF
NA TRBJ2-3 15 TRBV5-1 NA TGCGCCAGCAGCTTAGACGGGGTGAGCACAGATACGCAGTATTTT CASSLDGVSTDTQYF
NA TRBJ1-5 15 TRBV6-5 NA TGTGCCAGCAGCTCTTCGTTCAGCGGAAATCAGCCCCAGCATTTT CASSSSFSGNQPQHF
NA TRBJ2-3 16 TRBV7-9 TRBD2 TGTGCCAGCAGCTTAGTGGCTAGCGGAGACACAGATACGCAGTATTTT CASSLVASGDTDTQYF
NA TRBJ2-7 11 TRBV21-1 NA TGTGCCAGCAGCAAAGCTAGCGGGAGCAACTTC CASSKASGSNF
few TRBJ2-2 13 TRBV29-1 NA TGCAGCGTTAGGGACCATAACACCGGGGAGCTGTTTTTT CSVRDHNTGELFF
NA TRBJ2-3 16 TRBV9 TRBD2 TGTGCCAGCAGCTCCGGGACTAGCGGGCTCACAGATACGCAGTATTTT CASSSGTSGLTDTQYF
once TRBJ1-3 16 TRBV25-1 NA TGTGCCAGCAGTGAATTCGCCAGCTTCTCTGGAAACACCATATATTTT CASSEFASFSGNTIYF
NA TRBJ2-5 13 TRBV18 NA TGTGCCAGCTCACCACCGCTTATAGAGACCCAGTACTTC CASSPPLIETQYF
NA TRBJ2-7 15 TRBV19 NA TGTGCCAGTAGTATCCAGACAAGGGGAACCTACGAGCAGTACTTC CASSIQTRGTYEQYF
NA TRBJ1-2 13 TRBV28 NA TGTGCCAGCAGTCCCTGGGGGAACTATGGCTACACCTTC CASSPWGNYGYTF
NA TRBJ2-7 13 TRBV5-1 NA TGCGCCAGCAGCTTGGGAGGCCAGGACGAGCAGTACTTC CASSLGGQDEQYF
once TRBJ1-6 14 TRBV6-1 TRBD1 TGTGCCAGCAGTGAAGCGACAGGGGAATCACCCCTCCACTTT CASSEATGESPLHF
NA TRBJ2-1 14 TRBV5-1 NA TGCGCCAGCAGCATGGGGGTGCCTTTGGGGGAGCAGTTCTTC CASSMGVPLGEQFF
NA TRBJ2-7 12 TRBV29-1 NA TGCAGCGTTGGACCAGTGAGGGGGGAGCAGTACTTC CSVGPVRGEQYF
NA TRBJ1-1 13 TRBV7-9 TRBD1 TGTGCCAGCAGCGCCGGGACAGACACTGAAGCTTTCTTT CASSAGTDTEAFF
NA TRBJ2-5 15 TRBV9 NA TGTGCCAGCAGCGTAGTCGGAGGCACCCAAGAGACCCAGTACTTC CASSVVGGTQETQYF
NA TRBJ2-7 11 TRBV28 NA TGTGCCAGCAGTTTATTGGGCGAGCAGTACTTC CASSLLGEQYF
NA TRBJ1-1 15 TRBV5-1 TRBD1 TGCGCCAAAAAACGATGGGACAGACGACCCACTGAAGCTTTCTTT CAKKRWDRRPTEAFF
NA TRBJ1-5 14 TRBV7-3 NA TGTGCCAGCAGCTTAACCGGACGCAATCAGCCCCAGCATTTT CASSLTGRNQPQHF
NA TRBJ2-3 14 TRBV5-1 NA TGCGCCAGCAGCCTAGGCCCTAGCACAGATACGCAGTATTTT CASSLGPSTDTQYF
NA TRBJ2-1 15 TRBV2 TRBD1 TGTGCCAGCAGTGCACTTGGCGGGACAGGGAATGAGCAGTTCTTC CASSALGGTGNEQFF